These 18 T cell receptor beta chains were all obtained from the same sample, sequenced in a study of identical twins. Each CDR3 protein gets one entry after TCRdb re-called the 5' RACE reads with MiXCR. The sample lists 500,000 to 700,000 distinct CDR3 sequences, roughly 7.2% occurring once. The same data also went into a second study, on yellow fever vaccine responses in identical twins.

Sequencing was done on a sample of PBMCs. The receptors originated from a woman aged 18 to 35 in good health.

This clonotype was seen ten or more times. The V and J genes are TRBV5-1 and TRBJ2-1; 8 bases are shared with TRBD1. The CDR3 is 17 residues long. Germline CDR1 and CDR2: SGHRS and YFSETQ. V trimming: 0 bases; J trimming: 5 bases; junction bases outside the gene matches: 10. CDR3 nucleotide sequence: TGCGCCAGCAGCTTGGAGGACAGGGTACGACGAAACAATGAGCAGTTCTTC. Its translation is CASSLEDRVRRNNEQFF.

This chain uses TRBV3-1 with TRBJ2-1, with D tentatively TRBD2 (6 bases). V was clipped by 3 bases and J by 9 bases, with 21 bases between them. CDR1 is LGHDT, CDR2 YNNKEL, per germline (reference sequence). The length of the CDR3 is 16 residues. Here the CDR3 reads CASSHVILGGDGEQFF. The CDR3 coding sequence is TGTGCCAGCAGCCACGTAATCTTAGGAGGGGACGGTGAGCAGTTCTTC.

This clonotype showed up just a few times. The V and J genes are TRBV2 and TRBJ2-1, with D possibly TRBD1 on 6 matching bases. V lost 8 bases and J lost 5, with 10 bases in between. Per germline, CDR1 SNHLY and CDR2 FYNNEI. The CDR3 is 12 amino acids. The CDR3 protein is CASRDNDNEQFF. The CDR3 DNA reads TGTGCCAGCCGGGACAACGACAATGAGCAGTTCTTC.

This chain connects TRBV10-3 to TRBJ2-2; TRBD2 agrees at 13 bases. With V trimmed by 7 bases and J by 8 bases, 4 bases remained unmatched. This CDR3 has 14 amino acids. Germline V gene lookup returns CDR1 ENHRY and CDR2 SYGVKD. CDR3 amino acids: CAITGLAGSGELFF. As DNA, the CDR3 is TGTGCCATCACGGGACTAGCGGGATCAGGGGAGCTGTTTTTT.

The table lists this clonotype with a few counts. CDR3 in DNA: TGCAGTGCTAGAGATCGGGTTAGCGCAGATACGCAGTATTTT. It is translated as CSARDRVSADTQYF. The chain recombines TRBV20-1 with TRBJ2-3; D possibly corresponds to TRBD2 (5 bases). CDR1 DFQATT and CDR2 SNEGSKA come from the germline V gene (reference sequence). The CDR3 is 14 residues long. V lost 0 bases and J lost 4, with 11 bases in between.

This clonotype has only a few counts. The chain has TRBV6-5 and TRBJ2-7; weak D call: TRBD1 (7 bases). From germline, CDR1 is MNHEY and CDR2 SVGAGI. With 6 bases removed from V and 6 bases from J, the gap between germline ends came to 9 bases. CDR3 length: 11 residues. CDR3 DNA sequence: TGTGCCAGCAGGGAGGGGGCCGAGCAGTACTTC. It is translated as CASREGAEQYF.

The chain has TRBV10-3 and TRBJ1-3; D remains unclear. Germline values: CDR1 ENHRY, CDR2 SYGVKD. The CDR3 runs 15 residues. V lost 10 bases to trimming and J lost 16 bases, with 32 bases between them. CDR3 residues: CATRPSDSQLVGVYF. The CDR3 nucleotides are TGTGCCACTCGACCCTCGGACTCGCAACTTGTGGGTGTGTATTTT.

This clonotype appeared many times. The genes are TRBV24-1 and TRBJ2-1, with a possible D match to TRBD2 (6 bases). V gave up 9 bases and J gave up 4 bases, with 24 bases separating them. CDR1 is KGHDR and CDR2 is SFDVKD in the germline V gene. The CDR3 is 17 amino acids. The CDR3 DNA is TGTGCCACCCAGGAGGCTAGGAGGGTCGGCGTTTACAATGAGCAGTTCTTC. Protein sequence: CATQEARRVGVYNEQFF.

The chain carries TRBV10-3 and TRBJ1-2; D might be TRBD1 (5 bases). V lost 6 bases and J 2 bases, leaving 13 bases between the germline ends. The CDR3 spans 14 residues. Germline CDR1 is ENHRY and CDR2 is SYGVKD. The CDR3 region is CAIRPRQTNYGYTF. The CDR3 coding sequence is TGTGCCATCAGACCCCGACAGACCAACTATGGCTACACCTTC.

This clonotype was detected a few times. The CDR3 spells CASGIDLATDTQYF. The DNA of the CDR3 is TGTGCCAGCGGGATCGACCTAGCGACAGATACGCAGTATTTT. V gene TRBV28 combines with J gene TRBJ2-3, with D possibly matching TRBD2 (6 bases). The V gene's germline CDR1 is MDHEN and CDR2 SYDVKM. V lost 8 bases to trimming and J lost 3 bases, with 15 bases between them. This CDR3 has 14 amino acids.

This chain links TRBV27 with TRBJ1-1; the match to TRBD1 covers 8 bases. The CDR3 extends over 16 amino acids. V was pared by 8 bases and J by 0 bases, with 11 bases of the junction left unmatched. The germline CDR1 and CDR2 sequences are MNHEY and SMNVEV (reference sequence). CDR3 sequence: CASYRQGLVMNTEAFF. For the CDR3, the DNA is TGTGCCAGCTACCGACAGGGGCTAGTCATGAACACTGAAGCTTTCTTT.

This clonotype was seen ten or more times. The chain carries TRBV24-1 and TRBJ2-1; D tentatively reads TRBD1 or TRBD2 (7 bases each). Germline assignment: CDR1 KGHDR and CDR2 SFDVKD. This CDR3 is 20 amino acids long. The V and J ends lost 4 bases and 5 bases respectively, with 29 bases between them. CDR3 coding DNA: TGTGCCACCAGTGAGCCGGGACAGACGAAGCGGGAACACCTACACAATGAGCAGTTCTTC. It codes for CATSEPGQTKREHLHNEQFF.

This rearrangement joins TRBV28 to TRBJ2-5; TRBD1 is a possible D gene (5 bases). CDR1 is MDHEN and CDR2 is SYDVKM in the germline V gene. The CDR3 covers 15 residues. The germline V and J ends were trimmed by 8 bases and 5 bases, with 21 bases remaining between them. The CDR3 loop reads CASGTGGAAQETQYF. As DNA, the CDR3 is TGTGCCAGCGGTACAGGCGGCGCAGCCCAGGAGACCCAGTACTTC.

The CDR3 DNA reads as TGCAGCGTCGGACAACCAGCCTACGAGCAGTACTTC. The encoded protein is CSVGQPAYEQYF. The V gene is TRBV29-1, the J gene TRBJ2-7; D may be TRBD1 (5 bases). The germline V gene has CDR1 SQVTM and CDR2 ANQGSEA. The ends were cut back, 6 bases at V and 2 bases at J, with 11 bases in the middle. This CDR3 region has 12 residues.

This clonotype was observed a few times. DNA of the CDR3: TGTGCCAGCAGCCGAGACAGGGAATTCGCAGATACGCAGTATTTT. Protein sequence: CASSRDREFADTQYF. The chain is built from TRBV7-9 and TRBJ2-3, with TRBD1 identical over 7 bases. The CDR3 spans 15 residues. Per the germline V gene, CDR1 is SEHNR and CDR2 is FQNEAQ (reference sequence). Trimming took 5 bases from V and 4 from J; bases not matched to a gene: 9. The full variable domain, its missing parts supplied by reference TRBV7-9 and TRBJ2-3, is DTGVSQNPRHKITKRGQNVTFRCDPISEHNRLYWYRQTLGQGPEFLTYFQNEAQLEKSRLLSDRFSAERPKGSFSTLEIQRTEQGDSAMYLCASSRDREFADTQYFGPGTRLTVL.

The rearrangement joins TRBV5-5 to TRBJ1-2; 9 bases fit TRBD1. Per germline, CDR1 SGHKS and CDR2 YYEKEE (reference sequence). The CDR3 has 14 residues. V lost 4 bases to trimming and J lost 3 bases; unmatched junction nucleotides: 4. CDR3 protein: CASSRQGGYYGYTF. DNA of the CDR3: TGTGCCAGCAGCCGACAGGGGGGCTACTATGGCTACACCTTC.

Remarks on this clonotype: The junction does not match germline at one end; this may be a read error. V and J are TRBV3-1 and TRBJ2-7; D is possibly TRBD1 (7 bases). CDR1 is LGHDT, CDR2 YNNKEL, per germline (reference sequence). This CDR3 has 17 amino acids. The CDR3 region has the DNA TGTACCAGCAGTTCCTTCCCGCAGGGGGAGGATACCTACGAGCAGTACTTC. Its translation: CTSSSFPQGEDTYEQYF.

About this clonotype: Compared with germline, one end of the junction differs, possibly owing to a read error. In nucleotides, the CDR3 is TGTGCCAGCAGTTTTCGCCTAGCCTTAATAACCTTC. It is translated as CASSFRLALITF. This chain joins TRBV28 and TRBJ2-1, with D possibly TRBD2 on 5 matching bases. CDR1 and CDR2 from the germline V gene are MDHEN and SYDVKM. The CDR3 length is 12 residues.